A single T cell receptor beta chain is shown here with its context. The germline V gene has CDR1 ENHRY and CDR2 SYGVKD. V shed 4 bases and J shed 0 bases, with 12 bases lying between them. The CDR3 covers 15 residues. TCRdb's table, derived via immunoSEQ multiplex PCR, lists solely in-frame clones and lacks some. The table lists approximately 72,000 clones, more than 80% of them singletons. The sample originates from a study of blood T cell repertoires in COVID-19. Turning to the study itself: The United States, Italy and Spain supplied acute and convalescent COVID-19 samples.

This TCR derives from a woman of 80 years or more with active or convalescent COVID-19. Sequencing input: peripheral blood. The J gene is TRBJ1-2, the V gene TRBV10-3, with D possibly being TRBD1 (6 bases). In DNA, the CDR3 is TGTGCCATCAGTGTCCCGGGACAAGCTAACTATGGCTACACCTTC. It yields the protein CAISVPGQANYGYTF.